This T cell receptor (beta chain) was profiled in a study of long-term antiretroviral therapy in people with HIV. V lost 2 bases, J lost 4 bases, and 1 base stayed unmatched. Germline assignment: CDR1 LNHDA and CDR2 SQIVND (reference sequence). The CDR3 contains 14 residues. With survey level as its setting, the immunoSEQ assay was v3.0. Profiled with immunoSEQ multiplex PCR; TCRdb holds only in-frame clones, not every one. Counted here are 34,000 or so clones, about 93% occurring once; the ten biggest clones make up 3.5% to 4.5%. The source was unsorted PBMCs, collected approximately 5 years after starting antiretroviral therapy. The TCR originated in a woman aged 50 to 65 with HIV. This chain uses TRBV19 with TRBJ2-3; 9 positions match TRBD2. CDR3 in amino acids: CASSISGGSDTQYF. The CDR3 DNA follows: TGTGCCAGTAGTATAAGCGGGGGGTCAGATACGCAGTATTTT.